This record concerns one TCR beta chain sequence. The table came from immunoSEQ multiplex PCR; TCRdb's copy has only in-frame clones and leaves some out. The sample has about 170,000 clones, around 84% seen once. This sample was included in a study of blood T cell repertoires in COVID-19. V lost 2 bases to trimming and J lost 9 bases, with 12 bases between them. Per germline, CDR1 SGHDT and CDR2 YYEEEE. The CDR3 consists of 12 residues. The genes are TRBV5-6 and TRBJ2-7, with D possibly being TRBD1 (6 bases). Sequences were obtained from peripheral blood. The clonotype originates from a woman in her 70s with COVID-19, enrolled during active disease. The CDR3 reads CASSFRGSGQYF. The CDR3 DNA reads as TGTGCCAGCAGCTTCAGGGGCTCGGGGCAGTACTTC.